The 6 T cell receptor beta chains presented below share a single source sample, sequenced in a study of PD-1 blockade in classical Hodgkin lymphoma. Regarding time point: cycle 4 day 1 (C4D1), after 5 to 7 weeks of nivolumab. The patients all showed relapse after autologous stem cell transplantation, while their brentuximab vedotin exposure varied. Only in-frame clones appear in the TCRdb table, and some are missing; sequencing was by immunoSEQ multiplex PCR. This sample has around 40,000 clones, with 77% found just once. The sample consisted of peripheral blood mononuclear cells (PBMCs), taken before the fourth cycle of nivolumab. The receptors stem from a human donor with classical Hodgkin lymphoma.

This clone was observed a few times. The V and J genes are TRBV6-6 and TRBJ1-6; tentatively, D is TRBD1 (5 bases). The CDR3 loop spans 14 amino acids. Germline V gene data show CDR1 as MNHNY and CDR2 as SVGAGI (reference sequence). The V gene lost 2 bases and the J gene lost 9 bases, with 11 bases spanning the gap. This CDR3 is CASSYADSSSPLHF. CDR3 nucleotides: TGTGCCAGCAGTTACGCCGACAGTTCTTCACCCCTCCACTTT.

This chain uses TRBV7-9 with TRBJ2-2, with no clear D. The V end lost 0 bases, the J end lost 2 bases, and 10 bases lay between the germline ends. Germline CDR1 reads SEHNR; CDR2 reads FQNEAQ (reference sequence). The CDR3 loop spans 16 amino acids. The CDR3 sequence is CASSLAGLSNTGELFF. As DNA, the CDR3 is TGTGCCAGCAGCTTAGCCGGGCTGAGTAACACCGGGGAGCTGTTTTTT.

This clone was found a few times. The same CDR3 can be traced to other DNA sequences in this sample. The V call is TRBV19, the J call TRBJ1-1, with D perhaps TRBD1 (5 bases). The CDR3 loop spans 13 amino acids. Germline assignment: CDR1 LNHDA and CDR2 SQIVND (reference sequence). V shed 3 bases and J shed 4 bases, with 9 bases lying between them. CDR3 sequence (DNA): TGTGCCAGTAGTATTCTGGGGGGCACTGAAGCTTTCTTT. Its protein is CASSILGGTEAFF.

This clone was observed a few times. The same CDR3 is also encoded by other DNA sequences in this sample. The chain employs TRBV18 and TRBJ1-6; TRBD1 might be the D (5 bases). The germline CDR1 and CDR2 sequences are KGHSH and LQKENI. The CDR3 contains 16 residues. Trimming cost V 0 bases and J 1 base, with 7 bases left between them. The CDR3 bases are TGTGCCAGCTCACCACCGGGGGGATCCTATAATTCACCCCTCCACTTT. Amino acids: CASSPPGGSYNSPLHF. The full variable domain, rest sourced from reference TRBV18 and TRBJ1-6, is NAGVMQNPRHLVRRRGQEARLRCSPMKGHSHVYWYRQLPEEGLKFMVYLQKENIIDESGMPKERFSAEFPKEGPSILRIQQVVRGDSAAYFCASSPPGGSYNSPLHFGNGTRLTVT.

This clone was seen only a few times. This chain links TRBV10-1 with TRBJ2-7; weak D call: TRBD1 (6 bases). The CDR3 length is 14 residues. Per the germline V gene, CDR1 is WNHNN and CDR2 is SYGVQD (reference sequence). V was shortened by 1 base and J by 6 bases, with 13 bases between the two germline ends. CDR3 sequence: CASSEYRDASEQYF. The CDR3 nucleotides are TGCGCCAGCAGTGAGTACAGGGACGCCTCCGAGCAGTACTTC.

The J gene is TRBJ1-2, the V gene TRBV19, with unresolved D. Trimming shortened V by 4 bases and J by 3 bases, and 15 bases separated the two germline ends. This CDR3 has 15 amino acids. CDR1 is LNHDA and CDR2 is SQIVND in the germline V gene (reference sequence). CDR3: CASSTKPRRYYGYTF. CDR3 nucleotide sequence: TGTGCCAGTAGTACCAAACCACGGCGGTACTATGGCTACACCTTC.